The 2 T cell receptor beta chains below were found in one sample sequenced in a study of identical twins. TCRdb redid the calling of the 5' RACE reads with MiXCR, one entry per CDR3 protein. Here the sample spans around 230,000 distinct CDR3 sequences, under 8.5% being singletons. These sequences were also reported in another study, on T cells expressing NK-cell markers.

The sequencing sample was made of CD8+ T cells sorted from blood. The source of these receptors is a woman in her late teens or twenties in good health.

The J gene is TRBJ2-3, the V gene TRBV9; maybe TRBD2 (6 bases). CDR1 and CDR2 from the germline V gene are SGDLS and YYNGEE. CDR3 length equals 13 residues. Trimming shortened V by 3 bases and J by 5 bases, and 10 bases separated the two germline ends. The CDR3 is CASSGWGGDTQYF. The CDR3 nucleotides read TGTGCCAGCAGCGGATGGGGAGGAGATACGCAGTATTTT.

This clonotype has only a few counts. The chain recombines TRBV6-2 or TRBV6-3 with TRBJ1-1, with D uncertain. The germline gives CDR1 MNHEY, CDR2 SVGEGT. V lost 8 bases and J 1 base, leaving 17 bases between the germline ends. The CDR3 is 15 amino acids. Here the CDR3 DNA reads TGTGCCAGCGGACGTCCTGACGTAGCGAACACTGAAGCTTTCTTT. Amino acids: CASGRPDVANTEAFF.